The 11 T cell receptor beta chains listed next were all sequenced from one sample in a study of cytomegalovirus exposure and HLA in healthy donors. The PCR contained 60 Vbeta and 13 Jbeta primers. Clones were read by immunoSEQ multiplex PCR, and TCRdb kept only the in-frame ones, dropping some. The sample includes around 180,000 clones, 75% to 90% of them seen just once. The specimen sequenced was PBMCs. The source of these receptors is a man under 40 in good health and CMV-seropositive.

The rearrangement links TRBV15 to TRBJ2-7; 8 bases map to TRBD1. The CDR3 consists of 16 residues. The ends lost 4 bases at V and 4 bases at J; junction bases unmatched: 12. Per the germline V gene, CDR1 is LNHNV and CDR2 is YYDKDF (reference sequence). The CDR3 loop is CATSKGQGAIPYEQYF. The DNA of the CDR3 is TGTGCCACCAGCAAGGGCCAGGGGGCGATCCCATACGAGCAGTACTTC.

A word on this clone: The same CDR3 is also encoded by other DNA sequences in this sample. V and J are TRBV27 and TRBJ1-2; D not certain. From germline, CDR1 is MNHEY and CDR2 SMNVEV (reference sequence). This CDR3 comprises 13 residues. V was cut by 3 bases and J by 2 bases, with 7 bases left in between. The CDR3: CASSFRGNYGYTF. The CDR3 region has the DNA TGTGCCAGCAGTTTTCGAGGGAACTATGGCTACACCTTC.

The chain combines TRBV7-9 with TRBJ1-4; 7 bases match TRBD1. CDR1 SEHNR and CDR2 FQNEAQ come from the germline V gene (reference sequence). This CDR3 region has 15 residues. J lost 7 bases, V lost 5 bases, and 10 bases had no gene match. In nucleotides, the CDR3 is TGTGCCAGCAGCCTCGTGACAGGGCTGGGTGAAAAACTGTTTTTT. Its protein product is CASSLVTGLGEKLFF.

This rearrangement joins TRBV6-5 to TRBJ2-7; TRBD2 matches at 7 bases. The CDR3 is made up of 14 amino acids. Germline CDR1 reads MNHEY; CDR2 reads SVGAGI. V was clipped by 6 bases and J by 6 bases; unmatched bases: 11. The CDR3 loop is CASSRTSYVGEQYF. The CDR3, as DNA: TGTGCCAGCAGCCGGACTAGTTATGTAGGCGAGCAGTACTTC.

This rearrangement joins TRBV7-9 to TRBJ2-7; 11 bases match TRBD2. V lost 5 bases, J lost 4 bases, and 4 bases stayed unmatched. Germline V gives CDR1 SEHNR, CDR2 FQNEAQ (reference sequence). There are 14 residues in the CDR3. DNA of the CDR3: TGTGCCAGCAGCCCTAGCGGGGGGATATACGAGCAGTACTTC. This encodes CASSPSGGIYEQYF.

The chain combines TRBV29-1 with TRBJ2-1, with D possibly TRBD2 on 6 matching bases. CDR3 length: 14 residues. V lost 3 bases and J 3 bases, leaving 12 bases between the germline ends. Germline V gene data show CDR1 as SQVTM and CDR2 as ANQGSEA. CDR3 DNA: TGCAGCGTTGAGGGTCGGGAGATCTACAATGAGCAGTTCTTC. Protein: CSVEGREIYNEQFF.

This rearrangement joins TRBV5-1 to TRBJ1-3; a weak D match, TRBD1 (5 bases). Trimming shortened V by 6 bases and J by 1 base, and 14 bases separated the two germline ends. The CDR3 loop spans 15 amino acids. Germline loops: CDR1 SGHRS, CDR2 YFSETQ. CDR3 sequence (DNA): TGCGCCAGCACTTCCAATGGACATTCTGGAAACACCATATATTTT. It yields the protein CASTSNGHSGNTIYF.

The genes are TRBV7-2 and TRBJ2-3; 8 nucleotides match TRBD2. The CDR3 runs to 14 residues. Germline lookup yields CDR1 SGHTA and CDR2 FQGNSA. With 5 bases clipped from V and 6 bases from J, the junction kept 7 bases outside the gene matches. CDR3 sequence reads: CASSVGLVGDTQYF. CDR3 DNA sequence: TGTGCCAGCAGCGTGGGACTAGTAGGGGATACGCAGTATTTT. Using reference TRBV7-2 and TRBJ2-3 for the parts outside the CDR3, the full variable domain is GAGVSQSPSNKVTEKGKDVELRCDPISGHTALYWYRQSLGQGLEFLIYFQGNSAPDKSGLPSDRFSAERTGGSVSTLTIQRTQQEDSAVYLCASSVGLVGDTQYFGPGTRLTVL.

The chain links TRBV11-2 to TRBJ2-3; possible D gene TRBD1, 5 bases. The ends were cut back, 1 base at V and 3 bases at J, with 11 bases in the middle. The germline gives CDR1 SGHAT, CDR2 FQNNGV. CDR3 length equals 15 residues. The CDR3 here is CASSLVLGRTDTQYF. The CDR3, as DNA: TGTGCCAGCAGCTTAGTCTTGGGGCGAACAGATACGCAGTATTTT.

V and J are TRBV29-1 and TRBJ1-2; 8 nucleotides line up with TRBD1. Germline lookup yields CDR1 SQVTM and CDR2 ANQGSEA. The length of the CDR3 is 13 residues. The trim removed 8 bases at V and 0 bases at J, leaving 5 bases unmatched. The CDR3 loop is CSTRTGPNYGYTF. The DNA of the CDR3 is TGCAGCACACGGACAGGGCCTAACTATGGCTACACCTTC.

The chain recombines TRBV11-3 with TRBJ2-3, with unresolved D. The CDR3 sequence is 17 residues long. Trimming cost V 1 base and J 0 bases, with 14 bases left between them. Germline loops: CDR1 SGHNT, CDR2 YENEEA. As DNA, the CDR3 is TGTGCCAGCAGCTTAGTCCCCTTCGTGGAGAGCACAGATACGCAGTATTTT. It specifies CASSLVPFVESTDTQYF.